These 2 T cell receptor beta chains originate from one sample sequenced in a study of T cell responses to AZD1222 COVID-19 vaccine. Assay used: immunoSEQ multiplex PCR; TCRdb lists only in-frame clones, some missing. The sample lists 69,000 or so clones, 70% to 90% occurring once. This material consisted of peripheral blood, taken 28 days after the second dose of the MenACWY control vaccine. Source of these receptors: an adult who received the MenACWY meningococcal vaccine as a control.

As to this clone: At the DNA level, this CDR3 is encoded by other sequences in the same sample as well. The chain employs TRBV5-1 and TRBJ2-7; 8 nucleotides match TRBD2. This CDR3 region has 14 residues. V trimming: 1 base; J trimming: 1 base; junction bases outside the gene matches: 1. Germline V gene lookup returns CDR1 SGHRS and CDR2 YFSETQ. The CDR3 DNA sequence: TGCGCCAGCAGCTTGACTAGCGGTTCCTACGAGCAGTACTTC. Its translation: CASSLTSGSYEQYF.

The chain combines TRBV5-1 with TRBJ2-1; possible D gene TRBD1, 5 bases. V was clipped by 0 bases and J by 6 bases, with 10 bases between them. The CDR3 consists of 14 residues. CDR1 and CDR2 from the germline V gene are SGHRS and YFSETQ. CDR3 loop: CASSLEGQGNEQFF. The CDR3 DNA reads as TGCGCCAGCAGCTTGGAGGGGCAAGGCAATGAGCAGTTCTTC.